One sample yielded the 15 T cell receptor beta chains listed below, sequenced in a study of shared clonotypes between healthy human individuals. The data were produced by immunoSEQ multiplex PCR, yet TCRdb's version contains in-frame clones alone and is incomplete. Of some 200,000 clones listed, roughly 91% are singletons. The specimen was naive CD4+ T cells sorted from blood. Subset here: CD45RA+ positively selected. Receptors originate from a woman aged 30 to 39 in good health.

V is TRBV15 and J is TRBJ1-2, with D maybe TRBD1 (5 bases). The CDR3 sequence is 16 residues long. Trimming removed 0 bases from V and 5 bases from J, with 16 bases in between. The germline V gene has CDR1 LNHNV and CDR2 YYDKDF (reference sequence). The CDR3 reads CATSRDHPPGGYGYTF. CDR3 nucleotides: TGTGCCACCAGCAGAGATCACCCCCCGGGGGGGTATGGCTACACCTTC.

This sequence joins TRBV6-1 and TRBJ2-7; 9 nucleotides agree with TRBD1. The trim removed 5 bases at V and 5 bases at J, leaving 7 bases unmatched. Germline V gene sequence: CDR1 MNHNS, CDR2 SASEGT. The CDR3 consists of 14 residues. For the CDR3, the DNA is TGTGCCAGCAGTACCGGGACAGGGTACCACGAGCAGTACTTC. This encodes CASSTGTGYHEQYF.

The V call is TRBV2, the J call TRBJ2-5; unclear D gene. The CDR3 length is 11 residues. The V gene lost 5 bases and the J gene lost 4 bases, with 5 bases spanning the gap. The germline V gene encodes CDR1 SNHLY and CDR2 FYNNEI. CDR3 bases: TGTGCCAGCAGTAAACGAGAGACCCAGTACTTC. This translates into CASSKRETQYF.

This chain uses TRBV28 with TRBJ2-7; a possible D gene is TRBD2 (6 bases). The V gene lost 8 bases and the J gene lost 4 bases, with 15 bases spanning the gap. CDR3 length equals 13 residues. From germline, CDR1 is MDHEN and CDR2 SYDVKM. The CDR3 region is CASGKGLPYEQYF. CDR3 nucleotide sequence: TGTGCCAGCGGAAAGGGACTCCCATACGAGCAGTACTTC.

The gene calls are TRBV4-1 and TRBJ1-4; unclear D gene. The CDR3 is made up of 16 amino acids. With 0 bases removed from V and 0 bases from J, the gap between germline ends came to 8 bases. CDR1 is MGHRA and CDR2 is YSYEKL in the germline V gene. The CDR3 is CASSQDVRPTNEKLFF. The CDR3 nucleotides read TGCGCCAGCAGCCAAGATGTCAGGCCAACTAATGAAAAACTGTTTTTT.

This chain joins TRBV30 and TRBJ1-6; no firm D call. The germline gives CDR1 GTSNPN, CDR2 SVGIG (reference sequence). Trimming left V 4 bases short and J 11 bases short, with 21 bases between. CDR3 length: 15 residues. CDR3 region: CAWTRLDVIAAPLHF. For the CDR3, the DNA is TGTGCCTGGACACGCCTCGACGTAATCGCCGCACCCCTCCACTTT.

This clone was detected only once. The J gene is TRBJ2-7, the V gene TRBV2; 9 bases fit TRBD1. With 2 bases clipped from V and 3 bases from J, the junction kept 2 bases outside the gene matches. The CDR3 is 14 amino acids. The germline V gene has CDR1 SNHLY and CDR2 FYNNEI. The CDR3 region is CASSERDRVYEQYF. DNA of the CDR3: TGTGCCAGCAGTGAAAGGGACAGGGTCTACGAGCAGTACTTC.

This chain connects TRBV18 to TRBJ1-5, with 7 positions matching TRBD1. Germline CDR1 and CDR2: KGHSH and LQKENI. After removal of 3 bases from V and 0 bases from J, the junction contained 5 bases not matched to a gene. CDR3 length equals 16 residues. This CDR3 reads CASSPFRDSSNQPQHF. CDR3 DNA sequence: TGTGCCAGCTCACCGTTCCGGGACAGTAGCAATCAGCCCCAGCATTTT.

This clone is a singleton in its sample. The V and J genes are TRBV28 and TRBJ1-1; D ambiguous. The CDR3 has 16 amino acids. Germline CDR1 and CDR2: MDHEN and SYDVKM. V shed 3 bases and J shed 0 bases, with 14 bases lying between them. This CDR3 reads CASSFDRLFMNTEAFF. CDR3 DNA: TGTGCCAGCAGTTTCGACCGTTTATTTATGAACACTGAAGCTTTCTTT.

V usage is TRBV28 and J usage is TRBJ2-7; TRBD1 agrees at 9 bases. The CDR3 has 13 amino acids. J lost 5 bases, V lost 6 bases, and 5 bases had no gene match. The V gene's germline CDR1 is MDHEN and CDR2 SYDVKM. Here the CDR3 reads CASRFTGGNEQYF. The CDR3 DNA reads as TGTGCCAGCAGATTTACAGGGGGCAACGAGCAGTACTTC.

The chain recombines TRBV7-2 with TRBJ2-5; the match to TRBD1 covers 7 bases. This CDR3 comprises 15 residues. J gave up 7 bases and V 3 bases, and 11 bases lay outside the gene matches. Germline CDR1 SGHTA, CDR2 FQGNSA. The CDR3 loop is CASSFQAGTEGTQYF. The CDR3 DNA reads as TGTGCCAGCAGCTTCCAAGCCGGGACAGAAGGGACCCAGTACTTC.

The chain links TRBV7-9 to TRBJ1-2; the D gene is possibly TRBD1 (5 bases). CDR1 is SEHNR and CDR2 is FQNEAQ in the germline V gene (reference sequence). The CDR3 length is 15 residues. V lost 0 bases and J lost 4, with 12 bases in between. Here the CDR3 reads CASSLASGRFYGYTF. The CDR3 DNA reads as TGTGCCAGCAGCTTAGCTTCGGGGCGCTTCTATGGCTACACCTTC.

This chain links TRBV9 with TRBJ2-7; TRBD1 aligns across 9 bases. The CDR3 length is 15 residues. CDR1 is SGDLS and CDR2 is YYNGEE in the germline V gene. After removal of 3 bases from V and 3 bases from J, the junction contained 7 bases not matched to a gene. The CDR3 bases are TGTGCCAGCAGCGCCCTCGGGACAGGGAACTACGAGCAGTACTTC. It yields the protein CASSALGTGNYEQYF.

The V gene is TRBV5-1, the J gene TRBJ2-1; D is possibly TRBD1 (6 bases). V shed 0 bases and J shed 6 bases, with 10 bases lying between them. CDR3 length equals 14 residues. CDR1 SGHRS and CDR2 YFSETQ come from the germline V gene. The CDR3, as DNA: TGCGCCAGCAGCTTGGTCGGACAGTCCAATGAGCAGTTCTTC. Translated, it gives CASSLVGQSNEQFF. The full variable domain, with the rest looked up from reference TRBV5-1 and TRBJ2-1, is KAGVTQTPRYLIKTRGQQVTLSCSPISGHRSVSWYQQTPGQGLQFLFEYFSETQRNKGNFPGRFSGRQFSNSRSEMNVSTLELGDSALYLCASSLVGQSNEQFFGPGTRLTVL.

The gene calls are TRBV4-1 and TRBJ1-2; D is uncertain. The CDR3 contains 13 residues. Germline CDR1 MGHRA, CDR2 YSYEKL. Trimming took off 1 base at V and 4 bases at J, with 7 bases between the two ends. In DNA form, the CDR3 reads TGCGCCAGCAGCCAAGTTGACACCTATGGCTACACCTTC. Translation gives CASSQVDTYGYTF.